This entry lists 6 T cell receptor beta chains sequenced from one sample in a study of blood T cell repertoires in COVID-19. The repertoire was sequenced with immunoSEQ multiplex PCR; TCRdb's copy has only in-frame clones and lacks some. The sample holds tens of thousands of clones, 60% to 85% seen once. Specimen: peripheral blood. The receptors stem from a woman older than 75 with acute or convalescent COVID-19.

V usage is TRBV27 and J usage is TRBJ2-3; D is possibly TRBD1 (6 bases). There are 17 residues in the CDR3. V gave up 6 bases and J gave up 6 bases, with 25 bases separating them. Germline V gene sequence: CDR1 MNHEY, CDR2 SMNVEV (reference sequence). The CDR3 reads CASRPLLQGPKGDTQYF. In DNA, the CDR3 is TGTGCCAGCAGACCCCTATTACAGGGTCCCAAGGGGGATACGCAGTATTTT.

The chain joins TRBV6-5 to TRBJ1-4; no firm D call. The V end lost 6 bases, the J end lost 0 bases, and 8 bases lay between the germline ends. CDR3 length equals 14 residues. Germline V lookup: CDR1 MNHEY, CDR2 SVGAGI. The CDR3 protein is CASSSRATNEKLFF. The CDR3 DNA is TGTGCCAGCAGCTCCCGTGCAACTAATGAAAAACTGTTTTTT.

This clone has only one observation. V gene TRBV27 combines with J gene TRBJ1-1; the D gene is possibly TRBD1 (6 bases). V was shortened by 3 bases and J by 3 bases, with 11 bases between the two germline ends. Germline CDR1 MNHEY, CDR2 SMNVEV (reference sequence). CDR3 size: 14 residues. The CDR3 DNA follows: TGTGCCAGCAGTTTCAGGGGTGGGCACACTGAAGCTTTCTTT. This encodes CASSFRGGHTEAFF.

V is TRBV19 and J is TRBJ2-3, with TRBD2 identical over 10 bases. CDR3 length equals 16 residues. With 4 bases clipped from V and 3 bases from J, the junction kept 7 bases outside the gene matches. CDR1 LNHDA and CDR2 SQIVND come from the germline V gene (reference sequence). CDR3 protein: CASSTQAGGGTDTQYF. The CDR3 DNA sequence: TGTGCCAGTAGTACCCAAGCGGGAGGGGGTACAGATACGCAGTATTTT.

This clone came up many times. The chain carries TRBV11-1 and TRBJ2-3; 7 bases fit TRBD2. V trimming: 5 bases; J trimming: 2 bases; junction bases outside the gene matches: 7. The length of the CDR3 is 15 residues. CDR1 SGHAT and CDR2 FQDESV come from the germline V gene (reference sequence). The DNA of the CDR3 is TGTGCCAGCAGCACCGGGACTACCTCCACAGATACGCAGTATTTT. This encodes CASSTGTTSTDTQYF.

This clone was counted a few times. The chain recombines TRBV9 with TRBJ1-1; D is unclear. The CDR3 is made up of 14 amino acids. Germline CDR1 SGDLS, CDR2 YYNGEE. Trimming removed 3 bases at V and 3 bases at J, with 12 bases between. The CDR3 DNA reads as TGTGCCAGCAGCGCGGCAGACGGGGACACTGAAGCTTTCTTT. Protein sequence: CASSAADGDTEAFF.